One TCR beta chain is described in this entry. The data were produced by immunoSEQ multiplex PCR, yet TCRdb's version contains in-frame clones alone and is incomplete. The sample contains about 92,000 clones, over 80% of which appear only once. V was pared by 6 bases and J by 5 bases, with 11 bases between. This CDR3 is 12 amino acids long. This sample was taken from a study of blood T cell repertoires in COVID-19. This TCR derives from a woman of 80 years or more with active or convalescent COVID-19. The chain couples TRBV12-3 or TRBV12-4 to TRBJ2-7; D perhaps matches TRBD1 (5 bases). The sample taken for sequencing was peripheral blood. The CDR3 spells CASSPRGDEQYF. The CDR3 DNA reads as TGTGCCAGCAGCCCAAGGGGTGACGAGCAGTACTTC.